This section outlines one T cell receptor (beta chain) sequence together with its context. The TCR beta repertoire was assessed by survey-level immunoSEQ sequencing. The method was immunoSEQ multiplex PCR; TCRdb's version includes in-frame clones alone and lacks a portion of them. The sample holds some 68,000 clones, just under 95% seen once. V was cut by 2 bases and J by 3 bases, with 10 bases left in between. The germline V gene encodes CDR1 LGHDT and CDR2 YNNKEL (reference sequence). This CDR3 region has 15 residues. The genes are TRBV3-1 (or the pseudogene TRBV3-2) and TRBJ2-2; D remains ambiguous. This TCR was sampled from a man between 35 and 55 years old with rheumatoid arthritis. The sequenced sample was PBMCs. Here the CDR3 DNA reads TGTGCCAGCAGCCAACGTACCCGAGACACCGGGGAGCTGTTTTTT. Amino acids: CASSQRTRDTGELFF.